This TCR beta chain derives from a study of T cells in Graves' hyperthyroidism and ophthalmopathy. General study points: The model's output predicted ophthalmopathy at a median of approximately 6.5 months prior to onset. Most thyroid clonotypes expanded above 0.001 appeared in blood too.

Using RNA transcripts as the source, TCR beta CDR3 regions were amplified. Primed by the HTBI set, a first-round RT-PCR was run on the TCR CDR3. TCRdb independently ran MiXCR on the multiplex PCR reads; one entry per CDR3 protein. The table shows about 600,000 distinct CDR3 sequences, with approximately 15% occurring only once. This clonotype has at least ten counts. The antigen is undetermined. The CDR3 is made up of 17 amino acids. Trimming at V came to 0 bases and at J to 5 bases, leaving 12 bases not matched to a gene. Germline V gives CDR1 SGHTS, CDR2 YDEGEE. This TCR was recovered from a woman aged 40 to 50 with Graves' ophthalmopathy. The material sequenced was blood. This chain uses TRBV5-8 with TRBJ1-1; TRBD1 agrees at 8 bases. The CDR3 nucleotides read TGTGCCAGCAGCTTGGATGCTCAGGGGGCCAGGAGGACTGAAGCTTTCTTT. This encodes CASSLDAQGARRTEAFF.